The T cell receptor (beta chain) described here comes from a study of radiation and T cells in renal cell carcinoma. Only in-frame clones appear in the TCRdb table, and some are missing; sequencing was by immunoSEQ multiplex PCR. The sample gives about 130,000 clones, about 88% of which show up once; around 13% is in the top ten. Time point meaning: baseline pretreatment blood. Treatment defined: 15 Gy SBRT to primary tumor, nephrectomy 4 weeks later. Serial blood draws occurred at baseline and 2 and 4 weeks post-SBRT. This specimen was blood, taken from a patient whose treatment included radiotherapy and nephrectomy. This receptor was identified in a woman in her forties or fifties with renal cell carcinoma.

The CDR3 DNA reads TGCAGCGGGCGGGGGACAGGAACCTACGAGCAGTACTTC. Translating gives CSGRGTGTYEQYF. J is TRBJ2-7 and V is TRBV29-1; D possibly corresponds to TRBD1 (8 bases). CDR3 length: 13 residues. CDR1 is SQVTM, CDR2 ANQGSEA, per germline. Trimming pared 7 bases from V and 2 bases from J, leaving 15 bases between.